This is a list of T cell receptor beta chains from one sample in a study of cytomegalovirus exposure and HLA in healthy donors. The data were produced by immunoSEQ multiplex PCR, yet TCRdb's version contains in-frame clones alone and is incomplete. Of over 70,000 clones detected, around 70% appear once; the ten largest clones hold 7.5% to 9%. Sequencing input: PBMCs. These receptors were collected from a man aged 40-55 years in good health and CMV-seropositive. Both conserved end residues are part of each CDR3. A D gene is named only where the DNA matches it firmly. Not all rows give a size; the values are once, few, many and, for expanded clones, a class.

>TRBD1|.|TRBV15|TRBJ1-4
CATSPYRGTGPWVLFF
TGTGCCACCAGCCCCTACAGAGGGACAGGCCCGTGGGTACTGTTTTTT
>.|few|TRBV30|TRBJ1-1
CAWSVPQGWTEAFF
TGTGCCTGGAGTGTACCGCAGGGGTGGACTGAAGCTTTCTTT
>.|.|TRBV6-1|TRBJ1-4
CASSEAGLTTNEKLFF
TGTGCCAGCAGTGAAGCCGGACTTACAACTAATGAAAAACTGTTTTTT
>TRBD2|.|TRBV5-1|TRBJ2-7
CASSEGLAGTYEQYF
TGCGCCAGCAGCGAGGGACTAGCGGGGACCTACGAGCAGTACTTC
>.|few|TRBV15|TRBJ1-4
CATTGRSGEKLFF
TGTGCCACGACCGGCAGGTCAGGTGAAAAACTGTTTTTT
>.|.|TRBV7-9|TRBJ1-5
CASSLVRTDNNQPQHF
TGTGCCAGCAGCTTAGTAAGGACAGACAACAATCAGCCCCAGCATTTT
>.|.|TRBV19|TRBJ1-1
CASSINTNGRATEAFF
TGTGCCAGTAGTATAAATACTAACGGCAGGGCCACTGAAGCTTTCTTT
>TRBD2|.|TRBV7-2|TRBJ2-3
CASSLALRGLAGGKGTDTQYF
TGTGCCAGCAGCTTAGCGTTGAGGGGACTAGCGGGGGGGAAGGGCACAGATACGCAGTATTTT
>TRBD1|.|TRBV5-1|TRBJ1-1
CASSSHQITGGDTEAFF
TGCGCCAGCAGCTCACACCAGATAACAGGGGGCGACACTGAAGCTTTCTTT
>.|once|TRBV2|TRBJ2-7
CASHRDREQYF
TGTGCCAGTCACAGGGATCGCGAGCAGTACTTC
>.|few|TRBV30|TRBJ2-3
CAWSPPGHSTDTQYF
TGTGCCTGGAGTCCTCCGGGACATAGCACAGATACGCAGTATTTT
>.|few|TRBV7-2|TRBJ2-3
CASSPRRTDTQYF
TGTGCCAGCAGCCCGCGGCGGACAGATACGCAGTATTTT
>.|.|TRBV19|TRBJ2-3
CASSQDKGFTDTQYF
TGTGCCAGTAGTCAAGACAAGGGGTTTACAGATACGCAGTATTTT
>TRBD2|.|TRBV19|TRBJ2-3
CASSRTSGQDTQYF
TGTGCCAGTAGTAGGACTAGCGGGCAGGATACGCAGTATTTT
>.|.|TRBV2|TRBJ2-2
CASSGSGESGELFF
TGTGCCAGCAGTGGGTCGGGGGAGTCCGGGGAGCTGTTTTTT
>TRBD1|.|TRBV2|TRBJ1-1
CASSGTGDWKNTEAFF
TGTGCCAGCAGTGGTACAGGGGACTGGAAAAACACTGAAGCTTTCTTT
>.|.|TRBV6-1|TRBJ1-1
CASSEIAGLVTEAFF
TGTGCCAGCAGTGAAATTGCAGGGTTAGTCACTGAAGCTTTCTTT
>.|once|TRBV6-5|TRBJ2-7
CASSHGGHEQYF
TGTGCCAGCAGTCACGGAGGCCACGAGCAGTACTTC
>TRBD1|once|TRBV7-9|TRBJ1-4
CASSLGQGSEKLFF
TGTGCCAGCAGCTTGGGACAGGGGAGCGAAAAACTGTTTTTT
>TRBD2|.|TRBV9|TRBJ2-3
CASSPRLAPDTQYF
TGTGCCAGCAGCCCTCGACTAGCTCCAGATACGCAGTATTTT
>.|once|TRBV18|TRBJ1-1
CASSPRGNTEAFF
TGTGCCAGCTCCCCCAGGGGGAACACTGAAGCTTTCTTT
>.|.|TRBV27|TRBJ2-1
CASSLSGRNEQFF
TGTGCCAGCAGTCTGTCGGGGAGGAATGAGCAGTTCTTC
>.|.|TRBV6-5|TRBJ1-5
CASSYQGGQPQHF
TGTGCCAGCAGTTACCAGGGTGGACAGCCCCAGCATTTT
>TRBD2|.|TRBV4-2|TRBJ2-1
CASSLRAGGHWGEQFF
TGTGCCAGCAGCCTCAGAGCGGGGGGGCATTGGGGTGAGCAGTTCTTC
>.|few|TRBV7-9|TRBJ1-6
CASSSSGVNSPLHF
TGTGCCAGCAGCTCATCAGGGGTAAATTCACCCCTCCACTTT
>.|few|TRBV6-5|TRBJ1-3
CASRSTGSSGNTIYF
TGTGCCAGCAGGTCCACAGGGAGCTCTGGAAACACCATATATTTT
>TRBD1|once|TRBV6-5|TRBJ2-1
CASSWDRVADNEQFF
TGTGCCAGCAGTTGGGACAGGGTCGCGGACAATGAGCAGTTCTTC
>.|few|TRBV2|TRBJ2-1
CASSEGQGGYNEQFF
TGTGCCAGCAGTGAGGGTCAGGGGGGCTACAATGAGCAGTTCTTC
>.|.|TRBV29-1|TRBJ2-7
CSVDSQGSYEQYF
TGCAGCGTTGATTCCCAGGGAAGCTACGAGCAGTACTTC
>TRBD1|.|TRBV11-3|TRBJ2-2
CASSLSQGDHTGELFF
TGTGCCAGCAGCTTATCACAGGGGGATCACACCGGGGAGCTGTTTTTT
>.|.|TRBV19|TRBJ2-7
CASSADSRQYF
TGTGCCAGTAGTGCGGACAGTCGGCAGTACTTC
>TRBD2|.|TRBV19|TRBJ2-2
CASSLAGGNTGELFF
TGTGCCAGTAGTTTAGCGGGGGGGAACACCGGGGAGCTGTTTTTT
>.|.|TRBV7-9|TRBJ2-5
CASSQESGWQETQYF
TGTGCCAGCAGCCAAGAGTCAGGGTGGCAAGAGACCCAGTACTTC
>.|few|TRBV29-1|TRBJ2-5
CSVIQGGETQYF
TGCAGCGTCATACAGGGGGGGGAGACCCAGTACTTC
>.|.|TRBV5-1|TRBJ1-3
CASSPQGLGNTIYF
TGCGCCAGCAGCCCCCAGGGCCTTGGAAACACCATATATTTT
>TRBD1|.|TRBV5-1|TRBJ1-2
CASSLATQGARDGYTF
TGCGCCAGCAGCTTGGCAACACAGGGGGCGCGGGATGGCTACACCTTC
>.|once|TRBV7-9|TRBJ2-2
CASSLSQVPTGELFF
TGTGCCAGCAGCTTATCTCAGGTGCCCACCGGGGAGCTGTTTTTT
>.|.|TRBV4-1|TRBJ1-5
CASSQQGMGNQPQHF
TGCGCCAGCAGCCAACAGGGCATGGGCAATCAGCCCCAGCATTTT
>.|.|TRBV11-3|TRBJ2-5
CASSSGAAHQETQYF
TGTGCCAGCTCCTCAGGGGCAGCTCACCAAGAGACCCAGTACTTC
>.|.|TRBV29-1|TRBJ1-2
CSAGVNYGYTF
TGCAGCGCGGGGGTAAACTATGGCTACACCTTC
>.|.|TRBV5-1|TRBJ2-2
CASSLGGDPGELFF
TGCGCCAGCAGCTTGGGGGGAGACCCCGGGGAGCTGTTTTTT
>TRBD1|.|TRBV7-2|TRBJ1-5
CASSLRGQGAGQPQHF
TGTGCCAGCAGCTTAAGGGGGCAGGGGGCGGGTCAGCCCCAGCATTTT
>.|.|TRBV11-2|TRBJ2-1
CASRPGFRLTGEQFF
TGTGCCAGCAGGCCAGGGTTCAGGCTTACAGGTGAGCAGTTCTTC
>TRBD2|.|TRBV27|TRBJ2-2
CASSFLGTSGSTGELFF
TGTGCCAGCAGTTTTCTCGGGACTAGCGGGAGTACCGGGGAGCTGTTTTTT
>.|few|TRBV7-2|TRBJ1-4
CASSPGQLSNEKLFF
TGTGCCAGCAGCCCCGGACAGCTATCTAATGAAAAACTGTTTTTT
>.|once|TRBV29-1|TRBJ2-2
CSAGGWDTGELFF
TGCAGCGCTGGGGGCTGGGACACCGGGGAGCTGTTTTTT
>.|.|TRBV30|TRBJ2-5
CAWSSEETQYF
TGTGCCTGGAGTTCGGAAGAGACCCAGTACTTC
>.|.|TRBV10-3|TRBJ1-1
CATTGGTEAFF
TGTGCCACGACCGGGGGCACTGAAGCTTTCTTT